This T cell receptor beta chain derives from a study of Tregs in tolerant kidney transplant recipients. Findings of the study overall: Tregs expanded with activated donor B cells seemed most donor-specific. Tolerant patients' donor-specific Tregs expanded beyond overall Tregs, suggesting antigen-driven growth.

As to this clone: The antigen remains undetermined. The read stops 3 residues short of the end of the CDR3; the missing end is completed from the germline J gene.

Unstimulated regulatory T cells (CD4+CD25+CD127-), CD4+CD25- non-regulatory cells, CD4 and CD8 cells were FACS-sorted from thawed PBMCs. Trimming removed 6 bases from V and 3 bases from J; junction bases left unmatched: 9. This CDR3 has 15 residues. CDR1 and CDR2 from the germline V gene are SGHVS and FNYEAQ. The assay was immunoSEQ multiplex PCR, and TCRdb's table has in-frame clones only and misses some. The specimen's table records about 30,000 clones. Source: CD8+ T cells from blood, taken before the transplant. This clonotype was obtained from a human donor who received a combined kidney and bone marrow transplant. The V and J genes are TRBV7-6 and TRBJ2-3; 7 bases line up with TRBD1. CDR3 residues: CASRLTGVNTDTQYF. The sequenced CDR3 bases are TGTGCCAGCAGGCTAACAGGGGTGAATACAGATACG.